What follows are 9 T cell receptor beta chains derived from one specimen sequenced in a study of T-cell reconstitution after alpha-beta-depleted transplantation in children (dated by TCRdb to 2016 to 2017). To prepare the library, PCR was applied. Sequenced on an Illumina HiSeq 2500. Molecular barcoding was employed in the preparation of TCR libraries, with unique molecular identifiers being used to normalize TCRbeta repertoire quantification. TCRdb trimmed public reads at Q25 via fastp, called clones via MiXCR and kept in-frame beta chains. When rows share a CDR3 protein, they turn into one entry using the most common DNA and genes. The sample table records about 460,000 distinct CDR3 sequences; about an eighth of these occur just once. Together, the top ten hold 5% to 6% of the sample. This sample comprised PBMCs from the stem cell graft donor, obtained from the stem cell graft. The origin of the receptors is a human donor who donated a stem cell graft to a child with combined immunodeficiency.

This sequence joins TRBV10-3 and TRBJ2-5; D gene ambiguous. V lost 8 bases and J lost 2, with 15 bases in between. Germline CDR1 ENHRY, CDR2 SYGVKD. CDR3 length: 14 amino acids. Written as DNA, the CDR3 is TGTGCCATCGGGCTTGGACCGAAGCAAGAGACCCAGTACTTC. It codes for CAIGLGPKQETQYF.

This clonotype was recorded a few times. The rearrangement joins TRBV6-1 to TRBJ1-2; TRBD1 might be the D (5 bases). CDR3 length: 15 residues. V was shortened by 8 bases and J by 2 bases, with 18 bases between the two germline ends. Per germline, CDR1 MNHNS and CDR2 SASEGT. Here the CDR3 DNA reads TGTGCCAGCCGAGGGACGCAAGATCTGAACTATGGCTACACCTTC. Its translation: CASRGTQDLNYGYTF.

This clonotype was seen a few times. The rearrangement links TRBV30 to TRBJ1-2; D is unresolved. Per the germline V gene, CDR1 is GTSNPN and CDR2 is SVGIG (reference sequence). V was cut by 2 bases and J by 1 base, with 8 bases left in between. The CDR3 loop spans 13 amino acids. The CDR3: CAWSNGFNYGYTF. The CDR3 DNA reads as TGTGCCTGGAGTAACGGATTTAACTATGGCTACACCTTC.

This chain uses TRBV20-1 with TRBJ1-2, with TRBD1 matching 11 bases. CDR3 length equals 13 residues. The ends lost 6 bases at V and 3 bases at J; junction bases unmatched: 3. Germline loops: CDR1 DFQATT, CDR2 SNEGSKA (reference sequence). The CDR3 DNA sequence: TGCAGTGCGGGGACAGGGGGGCACTATGGCTACACCTTC. Translating it yields CSAGTGGHYGYTF.

This clonotype was observed many times. The rearrangement joins TRBV3-1 to TRBJ2-3, with 7 bases matching TRBD1. The junction had 6 bases not matched to a gene; V was cut back by 4 bases and J by 2 bases. CDR1 and CDR2 (germline): LGHDT, YNNKEL (reference sequence). The CDR3 extends over 15 amino acids. CDR3: CASSRPDRTTDTQYF. The CDR3 nucleotides read TGTGCCAGCAGCCGCCCGGACAGGACCACAGATACGCAGTATTTT.

This clonotype came up many times. The chain carries TRBV12-3 or TRBV12-4 and TRBJ1-1; D perhaps matches TRBD1 (5 bases). Between the trimmed V and J ends, which lost 3 bases and 4 bases, there was a span of 12 bases. This CDR3 has 14 residues. CDR3 protein: CASSLVGGGTEAFF. CDR3 DNA: TGTGCCAGCAGTTTGGTGGGGGGTGGCACTGAAGCTTTCTTT.

Only a few counts were recorded for this clonotype. The V and J genes are TRBV29-1 and TRBJ2-7; 9 bases match TRBD1. The CDR3 loop spans 13 amino acids. Germline V gene lookup returns CDR1 SQVTM and CDR2 ANQGSEA. With 4 bases clipped from V and 4 bases from J, the junction kept 5 bases outside the gene matches. CDR3 loop: CSVATGGWYEQYF. CDR3 DNA: TGCAGCGTTGCTACAGGGGGCTGGTACGAGCAGTACTTC.

This clonotype was seen many times. This chain joins TRBV6-6 and TRBJ2-7; D unresolved. V lost 3 bases and J 4 bases, leaving 7 bases between the germline ends. Germline CDR1 is MNHNY and CDR2 is SVGAGI (reference sequence). This CDR3 is built from 12 residues. The CDR3 loop is CASSYGVYEQYF. DNA for the CDR3: TGTGCCAGCAGTTATGGGGTATACGAGCAGTACTTC.

J is TRBJ2-3 and V is TRBV29-1; 7 nucleotides line up with TRBD2. The V segment lost 4 bases and the J segment 2 bases; nucleotides outside the gene matches: 12. The CDR3 is 16 residues long. Germline values: CDR1 SQVTM, CDR2 ANQGSEA. The CDR3 loop is CSVARWGGGDTDTQYF. CDR3 nucleotide sequence: TGCAGCGTTGCTCGTTGGGGCGGGGGTGACACAGATACGCAGTATTTT.